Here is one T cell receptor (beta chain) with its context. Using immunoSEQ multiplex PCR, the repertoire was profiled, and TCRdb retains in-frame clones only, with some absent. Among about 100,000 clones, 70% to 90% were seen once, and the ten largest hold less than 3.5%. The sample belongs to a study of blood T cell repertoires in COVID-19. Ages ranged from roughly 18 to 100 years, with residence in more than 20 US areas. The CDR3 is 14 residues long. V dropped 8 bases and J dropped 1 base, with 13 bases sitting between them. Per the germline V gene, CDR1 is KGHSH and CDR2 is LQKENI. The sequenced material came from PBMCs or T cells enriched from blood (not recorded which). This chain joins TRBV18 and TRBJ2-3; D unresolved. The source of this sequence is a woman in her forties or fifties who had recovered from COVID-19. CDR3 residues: CASLPGERTDTQYF. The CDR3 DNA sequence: TGTGCCAGCCTCCCCGGTGAACGCACAGATACGCAGTATTTT.